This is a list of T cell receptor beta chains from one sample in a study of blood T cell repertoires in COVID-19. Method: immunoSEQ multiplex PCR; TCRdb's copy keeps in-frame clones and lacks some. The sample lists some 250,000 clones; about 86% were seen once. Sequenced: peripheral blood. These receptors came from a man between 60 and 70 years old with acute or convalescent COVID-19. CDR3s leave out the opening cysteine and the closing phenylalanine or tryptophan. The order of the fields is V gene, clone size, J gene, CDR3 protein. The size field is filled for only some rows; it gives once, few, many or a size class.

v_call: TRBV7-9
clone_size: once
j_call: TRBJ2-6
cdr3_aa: ASSFPSGLYSSGANVLT

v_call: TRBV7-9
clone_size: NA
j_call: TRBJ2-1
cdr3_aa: ASSLSGGSYNEQF

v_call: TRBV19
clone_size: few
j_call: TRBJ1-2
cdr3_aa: ASSQQGAYGYT

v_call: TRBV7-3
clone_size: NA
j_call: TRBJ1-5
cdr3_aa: ASSLPRTGHQGWYGGNQPQH

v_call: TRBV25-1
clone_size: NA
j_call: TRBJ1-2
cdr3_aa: ASSPLLLGQGGNYGYT

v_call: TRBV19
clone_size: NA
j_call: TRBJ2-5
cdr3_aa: ASSPRTGGVQQETQY

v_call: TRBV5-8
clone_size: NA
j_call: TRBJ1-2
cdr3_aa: ASSLDRPNYGYT

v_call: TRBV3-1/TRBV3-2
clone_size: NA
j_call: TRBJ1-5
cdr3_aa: ASSQDRGRSNQPQH

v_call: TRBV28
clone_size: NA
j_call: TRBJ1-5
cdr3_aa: ASSLFFRFGQGNQPQH

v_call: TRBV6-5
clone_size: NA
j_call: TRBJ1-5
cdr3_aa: ASIGDRGLQPQH

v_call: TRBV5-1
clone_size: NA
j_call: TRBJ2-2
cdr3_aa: ASTREGAGELF

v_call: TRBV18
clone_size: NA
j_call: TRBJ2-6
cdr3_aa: ASSPGLSDGANVLT

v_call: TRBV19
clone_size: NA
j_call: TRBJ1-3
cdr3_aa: ASISIKGQAGNTIY

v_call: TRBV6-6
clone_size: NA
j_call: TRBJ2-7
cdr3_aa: ASSLLAGAPEQY

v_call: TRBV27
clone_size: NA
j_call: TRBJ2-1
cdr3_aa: ASTAREGGQNEQF

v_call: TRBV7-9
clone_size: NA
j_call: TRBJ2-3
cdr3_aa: ASRSRALSTDTQY

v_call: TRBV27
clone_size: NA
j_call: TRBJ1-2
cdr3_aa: ASSTGYGYT

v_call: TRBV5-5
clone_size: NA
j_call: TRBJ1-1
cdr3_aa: ASSSRPGVRASNTEAF

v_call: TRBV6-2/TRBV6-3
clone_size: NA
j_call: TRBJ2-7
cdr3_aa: ASSYSLHSSVPYEQY

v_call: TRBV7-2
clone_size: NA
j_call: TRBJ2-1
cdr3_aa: ASSRGMHNEQF

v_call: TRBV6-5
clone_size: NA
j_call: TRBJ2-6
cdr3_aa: ASSWDTSGANVLT

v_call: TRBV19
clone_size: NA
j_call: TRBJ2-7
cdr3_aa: ASSTTSGGTYEQY

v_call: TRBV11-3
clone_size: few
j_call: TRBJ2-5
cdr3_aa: ASSLGGTSQETQY

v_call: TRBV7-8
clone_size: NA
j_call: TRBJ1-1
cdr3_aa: ASSLALATESGAF

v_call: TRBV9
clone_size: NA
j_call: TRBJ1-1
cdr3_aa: ASSVKSGQTEAF

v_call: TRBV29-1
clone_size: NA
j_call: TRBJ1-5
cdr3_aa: SVTTGTSNQPQH

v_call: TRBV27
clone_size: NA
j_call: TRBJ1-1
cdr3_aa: ASSYRDLRQGQAF

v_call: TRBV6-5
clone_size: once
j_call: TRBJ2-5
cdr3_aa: ASSYGAAEGTQY

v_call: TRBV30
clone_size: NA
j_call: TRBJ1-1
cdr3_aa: ASTPPVMFMNTEAF

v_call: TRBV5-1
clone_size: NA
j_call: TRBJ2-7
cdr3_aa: ASSSYRESYEQY

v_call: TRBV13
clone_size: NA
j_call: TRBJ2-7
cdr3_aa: ASGTGESGTSGSHPNYEQY

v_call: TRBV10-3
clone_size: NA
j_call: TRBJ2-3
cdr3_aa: AISETGLGRLTDTQY

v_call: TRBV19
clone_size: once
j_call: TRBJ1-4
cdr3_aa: ASMRVGGSGEKLF

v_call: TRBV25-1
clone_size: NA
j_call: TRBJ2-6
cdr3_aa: ASSELTGSSGANVLT

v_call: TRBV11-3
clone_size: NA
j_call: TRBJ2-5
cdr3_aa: ASSPTGGSETQY

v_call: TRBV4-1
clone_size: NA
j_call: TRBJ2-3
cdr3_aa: ASSLGQGTDTQY

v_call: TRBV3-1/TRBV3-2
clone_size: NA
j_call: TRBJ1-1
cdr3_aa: ASSRETRNTEAF

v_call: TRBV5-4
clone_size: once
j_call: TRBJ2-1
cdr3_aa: ASSPRGVYNEQF

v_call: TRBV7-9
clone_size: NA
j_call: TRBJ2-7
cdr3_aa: ASSSDYHPYEQY

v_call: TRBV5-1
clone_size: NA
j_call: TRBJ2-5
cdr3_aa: ASRQGSRETQY

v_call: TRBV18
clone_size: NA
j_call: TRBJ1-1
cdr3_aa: ASSGDRAGTEAF